The source of this TCR beta chain is a study of blood T cell repertoires in COVID-19. CDR3 length equals 14 residues. The V and J ends lost 7 bases and 7 bases, in that order; junction bases with no gene match: 11. CDR1 LGHDT and CDR2 YNNKEL come from the germline V gene (reference sequence). Clones were read by immunoSEQ multiplex PCR, and TCRdb kept only the in-frame ones, dropping some. Seen here are more than 350,000 clones, about 87% observed once, and the top ten hold 10%. The V and J genes are TRBV3-1 (or the pseudogene TRBV3-2) and TRBJ2-7; the match to TRBD2 covers 9 bases. This clonotype was obtained from a woman aged 25 to 39 with COVID-19, enrolled during active disease. The sequencing sample was made of peripheral blood. The CDR3: CASTRGVAGVEQYF. In DNA form, the CDR3 reads TGTGCCAGCACTCGTGGGGTAGCGGGAGTGGAGCAGTACTTC.